The 32 T cell receptor beta chains given below trace back to one sample, sequenced in a study of blood T cell repertoires in COVID-19. The repertoire was sequenced with immunoSEQ multiplex PCR; TCRdb's copy has only in-frame clones and lacks some. Here the sample spans about 400,000 clones, over 75% being singletons. Sequencing input: PBMCs or T cells enriched from blood (not recorded which). The origin of the receptors is a woman between 35 and 50 years old with acute COVID-19.

The chain links TRBV24-1 to TRBJ1-1; D call uncertain. The CDR3 is 13 residues long. The V and J ends lost 4 bases and 5 bases respectively, with 10 bases between them. Per the germline V gene, CDR1 is KGHDR and CDR2 is SFDVKD. The CDR3 reads CATSDLGGTEAFF. CDR3 nucleotide sequence: TGTGCCACCAGTGACCTGGGAGGGACTGAAGCTTTCTTT.

V usage is TRBV28 and J usage is TRBJ2-3; D is ambiguous. Looked up from germline, CDR1 is MDHEN and CDR2 is SYDVKM. V was trimmed by 6 bases and J by 2 bases, leaving 15 bases between them. This CDR3 is 15 amino acids long. In DNA, the CDR3 is TGTGCCAGCAGCCTTACCCCCCTGGCCACAGATACGCAGTATTTT. Protein product: CASSLTPLATDTQYF. Full variable domain (outside the CDR3, taken from reference TRBV28 and TRBJ2-3): DVKVTQSSRYLVKRTGEKVFLECVQDMDHENMFWYRQDPGLGLRLIYFSYDVKMKEKGDIPEGYSVSREKKERFSLILESASTNQTSMYLCASSLTPLATDTQYFGPGTRLTVL.

The rearrangement links TRBV21-1 to TRBJ2-1; the table's D call, TRBD1, was not checked against the DNA. TRBV21-1 is a known pseudogene. The CDR3 is 17 amino acids. CDR3 DNA: TGTGCCAGCAGCAACCTGGGGCAGACCACCATATACAATGAGCAGTTCTTC. This encodes CASSNLGQTTIYNEQFF.

The chain couples TRBV5-1 to TRBJ1-4, with 7 bases identical to TRBD1. With 4 bases clipped from V and 7 bases from J, the junction kept 7 bases outside the gene matches. The CDR3 extends over 14 amino acids. Per the germline V gene, CDR1 is SGHRS and CDR2 is YFSETQ. The CDR3 spells CASSAGTAGEKLFF. DNA for the CDR3: TGCGCCAGCAGCGCCGGGACAGCGGGTGAAAAACTGTTTTTT.

The chain combines TRBV5-1 with TRBJ2-4; TRBD1 matches 8 bases. The trim removed 6 bases at V and 8 bases at J, leaving 7 bases unmatched. The germline CDR1 and CDR2 sequences are SGHRS and YFSETQ. This CDR3 is 13 amino acids long. This CDR3 reads CASTTGGADIQYF. CDR3 DNA sequence: TGCGCCAGCACCACAGGGGGTGCGGACATTCAGTACTTC.

The rearrangement links TRBV6-1 to TRBJ2-7; 10 bases are a match to TRBD1. This CDR3 is built from 14 residues. Losses at the gene ends were 3 bases for V and 5 bases for J; bases not matched to a gene: 4. Germline CDR1 MNHNS, CDR2 SASEGT. CDR3 in DNA: TGTGCCAGCAGTGAGACAGGGGGCAGGAACGAGCAGTACTTC. Residues: CASSETGGRNEQYF.

The V and J genes are TRBV5-6 and TRBJ2-4, with TRBD1 identical over 7 bases. In germline, CDR1 is SGHDT, CDR2 YYEEEE. The CDR3 has 14 amino acids. V was clipped by 0 bases and J by 5 bases; unmatched bases: 2. The CDR3 coding sequence is TGTGCCAGCAGCTTGGAACAGGGGCAAAACATTCAGTACTTC. It yields the protein CASSLEQGQNIQYF.

The genes are TRBV29-1 and TRBJ2-1; D may be TRBD2 (6 bases). With 2 bases removed from V and 9 bases from J, the gap between germline ends came to 11 bases. CDR1 and CDR2 from the germline V gene are SQVTM and ANQGSEA. The CDR3 spans 12 residues. In DNA form, the CDR3 reads TGCAGCGTTGAAAGGTGGGGGGTTGAGCAGTTCTTC. This encodes CSVERWGVEQFF.

The chain couples TRBV29-1 to TRBJ1-1; 7 nucleotides agree with TRBD1. After removal of 5 bases from V and 7 bases from J, the junction contained 7 bases not matched to a gene. This CDR3 is 12 amino acids long. CDR1 and CDR2 (germline): SQVTM, ANQGSEA. CDR3 coding DNA: TGCAGCGTTCACAGGGGTCCAGGTGAAGCTTTCTTT. It yields the protein CSVHRGPGEAFF.

The genes are TRBV5-1 and TRBJ2-7, with 11 bases that match TRBD1. Unmatched junction bases numbered 6, after V lost 4 bases and J lost 6 bases. This CDR3 is built from 14 residues. Per germline, CDR1 SGHRS and CDR2 YFSETQ. CDR3 region: CASSRGQGAGEQYF. DNA for the CDR3: TGCGCCAGCAGCAGAGGACAGGGGGCGGGCGAGCAGTACTTC.

V gene TRBV5-4 combines with J gene TRBJ1-1, with D perhaps matching TRBD1 (5 bases). The CDR3 is made up of 11 amino acids. The germline V and J ends were trimmed by 7 bases and 5 bases, with 9 bases remaining between them. CDR1 is SGHNT and CDR2 is YYREEE in the germline V gene (reference sequence). CDR3 coding DNA: TGTGCCAGCCGGAGGGGAACTGAAGCTTTCTTT. Translating it yields CASRRGTEAFF.

This clone turned up a few times. The V gene is TRBV2, the J gene TRBJ2-7; 8 positions match TRBD1. Trimming cost V 7 bases and J 2 bases; bases outside gene matches: 10. Germline lookup yields CDR1 SNHLY and CDR2 FYNNEI. The CDR3 runs 15 residues. CDR3 sequence: CASNGGQGATYEQYF. The CDR3 DNA follows: TGTGCCAGCAATGGGGGCCAGGGGGCCACCTACGAGCAGTACTTC.

The chain uses TRBV19 and TRBJ1-6; 7 bases fit TRBD1. The CDR3 consists of 15 residues. Per germline, CDR1 LNHDA and CDR2 SQIVND (reference sequence). The ends lost 3 bases at V and 12 bases at J; junction bases unmatched: 11. The CDR3 DNA reads TGTGCCAGTAGTATTCAGCGACAGGGACTAGGACCCCTCCACTTT. Its protein is CASSIQRQGLGPLHF.

J is TRBJ1-2 and V is TRBV10-1; 12 bases are shared with TRBD1. The length of the CDR3 is 16 residues. CDR1 is WNHNN, CDR2 SYGVQD, per germline (reference sequence). The ends lost 0 bases at V and 6 bases at J; junction bases unmatched: 5. Here the CDR3 DNA reads TGCGCCAGCAGTGAGTCAGGGGACAGGGGGCATGATGGCTACACCTTC. Translated, it gives CASSESGDRGHDGYTF.

The genes are TRBV11-2 and TRBJ1-4, with TRBD1 matching 8 bases. J lost 7 bases, V lost 7 bases, and 8 bases had no gene match. The CDR3 has 14 residues. The germline gives CDR1 SGHAT, CDR2 FQNNGV. This CDR3 reads CASTLDRVGEKLFF. The CDR3 coding sequence is TGTGCCAGCACCCTGGACAGGGTGGGTGAAAAACTGTTTTTT.

The V call is TRBV24-1, the J call TRBJ1-5, with D maybe TRBD1 (5 bases). In germline, CDR1 is KGHDR, CDR2 SFDVKD. The germline V and J ends were trimmed by 9 bases and 4 bases, with 15 bases remaining between them. This CDR3 is 14 amino acids long. CDR3: CATSQGPQNQPQHF. Here the CDR3 DNA reads TGTGCCACCTCGCAGGGCCCACAGAATCAGCCCCAGCATTTT.

The chain carries TRBV5-6 and TRBJ2-3; 11 nucleotides align to TRBD2. The CDR3 contains 17 residues. Looked up from germline, CDR1 is SGHDT and CDR2 is YYEEEE. J gave up 0 bases and V 2 bases, and 5 bases lay outside the gene matches. The CDR3 DNA reads TGTGCCAGCAGCTTCAGGATAGCGGGGGGGAGCACAGATACGCAGTATTTT. It is translated as CASSFRIAGGSTDTQYF.

The chain recombines TRBV27 with TRBJ2-3; possible D gene TRBD1, 6 bases. Trimming removed 3 bases from V and 3 bases from J, with 10 bases in between. The CDR3 has 14 residues. Per the germline V gene, CDR1 is MNHEY and CDR2 is SMNVEV (reference sequence). The CDR3 coding sequence is TGTGCCAGCAGTTTTGGGCAGGGGACAGATACGCAGTATTTT. It is translated as CASSFGQGTDTQYF.

CDR3 residues: CASSKGLDSNQPQHF. In DNA form, the CDR3 reads TGTGCCAGTAGTAAGGGACTGGATAGCAATCAGCCCCAGCATTTT. The chain joins TRBV19 to TRBJ1-5; D is possibly TRBD1 (5 bases). Germline V CDR1 and CDR2: LNHDA, SQIVND (reference sequence). The CDR3 length is 15 residues. V shed 4 bases and J shed 0 bases, with 10 bases lying between them.

V is TRBV19 and J is TRBJ1-5; perhaps TRBD1 as D (6 bases). The germline CDR1 and CDR2 sequences are LNHDA and SQIVND (reference sequence). The V gene lost 5 bases and the J gene lost 5 bases, with 13 bases spanning the gap. This CDR3 is built from 14 residues. CDR3 nucleotides: TGTGCCAGTAGTTCCAGGGGCAGGGATCAGCCCCAGCATTTT. This codes for CASSSRGRDQPQHF.

The V and J genes are TRBV7-8 and TRBJ2-3; 9 positions agree with TRBD2. The germline V gene encodes CDR1 SGHVS and CDR2 FQNEAQ. This CDR3 contains 19 residues. V shed 4 bases and J 0 bases; nucleotides not matched to a gene: 14. CDR3 loop: CASSSLGSGGRISTDTQYF. The CDR3 nucleotides are TGTGCCAGCAGCTCCCTGGGTAGCGGGGGCCGTATCAGCACAGATACGCAGTATTTT.

V usage is TRBV7-2 and J usage is TRBJ1-1; D perhaps matches TRBD1 (6 bases). V lost 5 bases and J 6 bases, leaving 19 bases between the germline ends. Germline lookup yields CDR1 SGHTA and CDR2 FQGNSA. There are 15 residues in the CDR3. As DNA, the CDR3 is TGTGCCAGCAGCCTCACGGGACTAGGGGGGGCTGAAGCTTTCTTT. This sequence encodes CASSLTGLGGAEAFF. The variable domain in full, completed from reference TRBV7-2 and TRBJ1-1, reads GAGVSQSPSNKVTEKGKDVELRCDPISGHTALYWYRQSLGQGLEFLIYFQGNSAPDKSGLPSDRFSAERTGGSVSTLTIQRTQQEDSAVYLCASSLTGLGGAEAFFGQGTRLTVV.

This clone appeared once. The chain links TRBV7-8 to TRBJ1-5; D call uncertain. The CDR3 covers 16 residues. CDR1 SGHVS and CDR2 FQNEAQ come from the germline V gene. V was trimmed by 0 bases and J by 2 bases, leaving 11 bases between them. The CDR3 protein is CASSLALRQGNQPQHF. The CDR3 DNA is TGTGCCAGCAGCTTAGCGCTCCGGCAGGGCAATCAGCCCCAGCATTTT. The complete variable domain, with remaining parts taken from reference TRBV7-8 and TRBJ1-5, reads GAGVSQSPRYKVAKRGQDVALRCDPISGHVSLFWYQQALGQGPEFLTYFQNEAQLDKSGLPSDRFFAERPEGSVSTLKIQRTQQEDSAVYLCASSLALRQGNQPQHFGDGTRLSIL.

The chain links TRBV15 to TRBJ1-5, with D possibly matching TRBD1 (6 bases). There are 18 residues in the CDR3. Deletions cut 1 base from V and 2 bases from J, with 18 bases between. Per the germline V gene, CDR1 is LNHNV and CDR2 is YYDKDF (reference sequence). CDR3: CATSRGDWFRGGNQPQHF. The CDR3, as DNA: TGTGCCACCAGCAGAGGAGATTGGTTCAGGGGAGGCAATCAGCCCCAGCATTTT.

CDR3 amino acids: CAWSVRSGNKDQPQHF. DNA of the CDR3: TGTGCCTGGAGTGTACGGTCCGGGAACAAGGATCAGCCCCAGCATTTT. V gene TRBV30 combines with J gene TRBJ1-5, with no clear D. The CDR3 runs to 16 residues. V shed 0 bases and J shed 5 bases, with 17 bases lying between them. CDR1 is GTSNPN, CDR2 SVGIG, per germline (reference sequence).

The chain has TRBV30 and TRBJ1-6, with D tentatively TRBD1 (5 bases). The V end lost 5 bases, the J end lost 0 bases, and 14 bases lay between the germline ends. The germline V gene has CDR1 GTSNPN and CDR2 SVGIG (reference sequence). CDR3 length: 16 amino acids. This chain's CDR3 is CAWAGDGASYNSPLHF. The CDR3 DNA sequence: TGTGCCTGGGCGGGGGACGGTGCCTCCTATAATTCACCCCTCCACTTT. Full variable domain (remainder filled in from reference TRBV30 and TRBJ1-6): SQTIHQWPATLVQPVGSPLSLECTVEGTSNPNLYWYRQAAGRGLQLLFYSVGIGQISSEVPQNLSASRPQDRQFILSSKKLLLSDSGFYLCAWAGDGASYNSPLHFGNGTRLTVT.

This chain's CDR3 is CASLDRDYTQYF. CDR3 sequence (DNA): TGTGCCAGTCTCGACCGGGACTATACGCAGTATTTT. The chain uses TRBV19 and TRBJ2-3, with TRBD2 as a possible D gene (6 bases). Germline-derived CDR1 and CDR2 are LNHDA and SQIVND (reference sequence). The CDR3 has 12 residues. V was clipped by 8 bases and J by 7 bases, with 13 bases between them.

The chain links TRBV3-1 (or the pseudogene TRBV3-2) to TRBJ2-1; 8 nucleotides align to TRBD2. V shed 4 bases, J shed 5 bases, and the junction held 10 bases outside the gene matches. Germline V gene data show CDR1 as LGHDT and CDR2 as YNNKEL (reference sequence). This CDR3 is 16 amino acids long. The CDR3 loop is CASSPLERGRDNEQFF. In DNA form, the CDR3 reads TGTGCCAGCAGCCCCCTCGAGCGGGGGAGGGACAATGAGCAGTTCTTC.

V and J are TRBV15 and TRBJ2-2; D call uncertain. The CDR3 is made up of 17 amino acids. Germline lookup yields CDR1 LNHNV and CDR2 YYDKDF (reference sequence). With 0 bases removed from V and 2 bases from J, the gap between germline ends came to 13 bases. The CDR3 spells CATSRDRFYQNTGELFF. For the CDR3, the DNA is TGTGCCACCAGCAGAGATCGGTTCTACCAAAACACCGGGGAGCTGTTTTTT.

The chain joins TRBV2 to TRBJ1-2; D call uncertain. This CDR3 contains 13 residues. V gave up 4 bases and J gave up 3 bases, with 9 bases separating them. CDR1 and CDR2 (germline): SNHLY, FYNNEI. This CDR3 is CASSVPGDYGYTF. DNA for the CDR3: TGTGCCAGCAGTGTGCCCGGAGACTATGGCTACACCTTC.

This chain joins TRBV11-3 and TRBJ1-1; no clear D gene. V was trimmed by 1 base and J by 5 bases, leaving 5 bases between them. The CDR3 has 12 residues. Germline-derived CDR1 and CDR2 are SGHNT and YENEEA. The CDR3 loop reads CASSLVRTEAFF. CDR3 DNA: TGTGCCAGCAGCTTAGTGAGGACTGAAGCTTTCTTT.

The chain's CDR3 is CASTPQRPRGGGYTF. The CDR3 DNA is TGTGCCAGCACCCCACAGCGGCCGAGGGGGGGTGGCTACACCTTC. This sequence joins TRBV7-8 and TRBJ1-2, with a weak D call TRBD1 (6 bases). CDR1 and CDR2 from the germline V gene are SGHVS and FQNEAQ. V was cut by 7 bases and J by 7 bases, with 22 bases left in between. This CDR3 comprises 15 residues.